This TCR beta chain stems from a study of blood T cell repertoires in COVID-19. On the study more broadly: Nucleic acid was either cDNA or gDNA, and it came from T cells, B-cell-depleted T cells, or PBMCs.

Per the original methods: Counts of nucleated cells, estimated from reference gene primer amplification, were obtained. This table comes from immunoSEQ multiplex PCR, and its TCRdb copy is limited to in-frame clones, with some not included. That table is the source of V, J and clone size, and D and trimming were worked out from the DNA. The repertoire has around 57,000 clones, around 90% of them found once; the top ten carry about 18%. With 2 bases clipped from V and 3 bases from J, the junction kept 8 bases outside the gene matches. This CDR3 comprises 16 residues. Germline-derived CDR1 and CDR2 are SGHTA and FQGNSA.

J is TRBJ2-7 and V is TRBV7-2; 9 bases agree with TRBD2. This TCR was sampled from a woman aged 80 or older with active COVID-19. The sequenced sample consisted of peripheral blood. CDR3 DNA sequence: TGTGCCAGCAGCTTAACCTCTAGCGGGGAATACTACGAGCAGTACTTC. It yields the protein CASSLTSSGEYYEQYF.